This is a list of T cell receptor beta chains from one sample in a study of CD8 T cells in Susac syndrome. TCRdb ran MiXCR on the immunoSEQ multiplex PCR reads and lists one entry per CDR3 protein. The profile shows approximately 150,000 distinct CDR3 sequences, around 95% of them singletons. Source material: CD4+ T cells from PBMCs. Receptor source: a human donor with Susac syndrome. Both conserved end residues are part of each CDR3. Fields, in order: J gene, V gene, CDR3 protein.

J gene: TRBJ2-6
V gene: TRBV14
CDR3 protein: CASSPGANVLTF

J gene: TRBJ2-1
V gene: TRBV7-6
CDR3 protein: CASSRGLAGNNEQFF

J gene: TRBJ2-1
V gene: TRBV24-1
CDR3 protein: CATRGGGRNEQFF

J gene: TRBJ2-1
V gene: TRBV28
CDR3 protein: CASNPLGTRLFF

J gene: TRBJ2-7
V gene: TRBV29-1
CDR3 protein: CSVGTGTMPTYEQYF

J gene: TRBJ2-4
V gene: TRBV7-9
CDR3 protein: CASSASGMSLGIQYF

J gene: TRBJ1-2
V gene: TRBV12-3/TRBV12-4
CDR3 protein: CASRETGTGRYGYTF

J gene: TRBJ2-1
V gene: TRBV20-1
CDR3 protein: CSATPGGLEAREQFF

J gene: TRBJ2-4
V gene: TRBV28
CDR3 protein: CASTPPQGYIQYF

J gene: TRBJ2-5
V gene: TRBV5-1
CDR3 protein: CASSSTPGTEETQYF

J gene: TRBJ1-3
V gene: TRBV4-1
CDR3 protein: CASSPLGVHSGNTIYF

J gene: TRBJ2-3
V gene: TRBV25-1
CDR3 protein: CASSSGGRDTQYF

J gene: TRBJ1-1
V gene: TRBV9
CDR3 protein: CASSSDYGAEAFF

J gene: TRBJ2-1
V gene: TRBV20-1
CDR3 protein: CSASGVSSYNEQFF

J gene: TRBJ2-3
V gene: TRBV9
CDR3 protein: CASSLSGATTDTQYF

J gene: TRBJ1-5
V gene: TRBV7-9
CDR3 protein: CASSLDRGINQPQHF

J gene: TRBJ2-7
V gene: TRBV20-1
CDR3 protein: CSARESGVEQYF

J gene: TRBJ1-2
V gene: TRBV4-1
CDR3 protein: CASSQKENYGYTF

J gene: TRBJ2-7
V gene: TRBV4-1
CDR3 protein: CASSQSPGTGNNEQYF

J gene: TRBJ2-1
V gene: TRBV2
CDR3 protein: CASSRQGMGNEQFF

J gene: TRBJ2-1
V gene: TRBV9
CDR3 protein: CASSVAERNEQFF

J gene: TRBJ1-1
V gene: TRBV5-1
CDR3 protein: CASSLAQEGEAFF

J gene: TRBJ2-6
V gene: TRBV5-4
CDR3 protein: CASSLVVGSGANVLTF

J gene: TRBJ2-5
V gene: TRBV25-1
CDR3 protein: CASSGVAPHQETQYF

J gene: TRBJ2-6
V gene: TRBV20-1
CDR3 protein: CSASAPGANVLTF

J gene: TRBJ1-2
V gene: TRBV12-3/TRBV12-4
CDR3 protein: CASSLVDYTF

J gene: TRBJ1-2
V gene: TRBV19
CDR3 protein: CASSPGRTEDYGYTF

J gene: TRBJ1-2
V gene: TRBV19
CDR3 protein: CASSERGNYGYTF

J gene: TRBJ1-6
V gene: TRBV6-4
CDR3 protein: CASSEFGGNSPLHF

J gene: TRBJ2-7
V gene: TRBV6-6
CDR3 protein: CATRQGSPEQYF

J gene: TRBJ2-1
V gene: TRBV5-1
CDR3 protein: CASSPGLAGVVEQFF

J gene: TRBJ2-7
V gene: TRBV7-6
CDR3 protein: CASSSRNQPREQYF

J gene: TRBJ2-3
V gene: TRBV28
CDR3 protein: CATYAASGVSTDTQYF

J gene: TRBJ2-1
V gene: TRBV9
CDR3 protein: CASSVGTLHNEQFF

J gene: TRBJ1-6
V gene: TRBV18
CDR3 protein: CASSPRDPGGNSPLHF

J gene: TRBJ1-5
V gene: TRBV20-1
CDR3 protein: CSATEGSGNQPQHF

J gene: TRBJ1-2
V gene: TRBV28
CDR3 protein: CASSQGQGITYGYTF

J gene: TRBJ2-1
V gene: TRBV20-1
CDR3 protein: CSARRLLAGDHNEQFF

J gene: TRBJ2-1
V gene: TRBV24-1
CDR3 protein: CATSDLSGEIAEQFF

J gene: TRBJ2-4
V gene: TRBV29-1
CDR3 protein: CSVEVHDGSIQYF

J gene: TRBJ1-2
V gene: TRBV6-5
CDR3 protein: CASTPGQPVYGYTF

J gene: TRBJ1-4
V gene: TRBV6-5
CDR3 protein: CASGSDRGLGKLFF

J gene: TRBJ2-7
V gene: TRBV15
CDR3 protein: CATSRGGTDEQYF

J gene: TRBJ2-5
V gene: TRBV20-1
CDR3 protein: CSASRWENWYQETQYF

J gene: TRBJ2-2
V gene: TRBV6-4
CDR3 protein: CASSEANTGELFF

J gene: TRBJ2-1
V gene: TRBV20-1
CDR3 protein: CSARERTSAEQFF

J gene: TRBJ1-1
V gene: TRBV6-5
CDR3 protein: CASSSPGVRGTEAFF

J gene: TRBJ2-4
V gene: TRBV6-5
CDR3 protein: CASSYGSGLAGKNIQYF

J gene: TRBJ2-7
V gene: TRBV5-1
CDR3 protein: CASSDPRGSYEQYF

J gene: TRBJ2-5
V gene: TRBV3-1
CDR3 protein: CASSQNARSEETQYF